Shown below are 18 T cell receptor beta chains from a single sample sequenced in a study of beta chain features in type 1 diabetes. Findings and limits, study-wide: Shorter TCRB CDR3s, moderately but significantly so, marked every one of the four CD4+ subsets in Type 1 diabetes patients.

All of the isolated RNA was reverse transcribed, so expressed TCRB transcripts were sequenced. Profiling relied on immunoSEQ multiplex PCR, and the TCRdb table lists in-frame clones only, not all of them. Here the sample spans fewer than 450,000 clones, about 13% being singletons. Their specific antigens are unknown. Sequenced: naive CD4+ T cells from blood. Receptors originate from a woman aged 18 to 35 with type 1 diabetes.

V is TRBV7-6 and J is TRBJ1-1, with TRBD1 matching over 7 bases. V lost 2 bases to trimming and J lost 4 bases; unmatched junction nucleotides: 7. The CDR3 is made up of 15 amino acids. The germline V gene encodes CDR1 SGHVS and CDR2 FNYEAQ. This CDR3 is CASSLSPQGGTEAFF. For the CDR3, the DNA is TGTGCCAGCAGCTTATCACCCCAGGGGGGCACTGAAGCTTTCTTT.

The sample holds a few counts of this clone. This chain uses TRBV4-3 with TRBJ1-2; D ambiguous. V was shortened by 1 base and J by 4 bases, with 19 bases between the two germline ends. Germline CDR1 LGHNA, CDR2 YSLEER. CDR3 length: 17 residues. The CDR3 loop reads CASSQAPDGGISYGYTF. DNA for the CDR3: TGCGCCAGCAGCCAAGCCCCCGACGGAGGGATTAGCTATGGCTACACCTTC.

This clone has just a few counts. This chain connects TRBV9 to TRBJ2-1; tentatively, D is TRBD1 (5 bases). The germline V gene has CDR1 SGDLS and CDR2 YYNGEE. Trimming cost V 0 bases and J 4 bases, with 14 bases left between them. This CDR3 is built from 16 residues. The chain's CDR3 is CASSVGVTKGYNEQFF. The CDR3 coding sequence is TGTGCCAGCAGCGTAGGTGTGACGAAGGGGTACAATGAGCAGTTCTTC.

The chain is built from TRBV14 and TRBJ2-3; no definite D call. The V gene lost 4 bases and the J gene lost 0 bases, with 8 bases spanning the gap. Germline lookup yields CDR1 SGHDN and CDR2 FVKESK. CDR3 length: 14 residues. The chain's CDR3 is CASSRDQSTDTQYF. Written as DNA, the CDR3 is TGTGCCAGCAGCCGAGACCAGAGCACAGATACGCAGTATTTT.

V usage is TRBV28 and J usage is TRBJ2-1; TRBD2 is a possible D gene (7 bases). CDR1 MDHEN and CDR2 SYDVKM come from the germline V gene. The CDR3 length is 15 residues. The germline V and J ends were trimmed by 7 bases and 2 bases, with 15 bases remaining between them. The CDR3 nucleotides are TGTGCCAGCACCGAGGGGGGGCTGGCCTACAATGAGCAGTTCTTC. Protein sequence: CASTEGGLAYNEQFF.

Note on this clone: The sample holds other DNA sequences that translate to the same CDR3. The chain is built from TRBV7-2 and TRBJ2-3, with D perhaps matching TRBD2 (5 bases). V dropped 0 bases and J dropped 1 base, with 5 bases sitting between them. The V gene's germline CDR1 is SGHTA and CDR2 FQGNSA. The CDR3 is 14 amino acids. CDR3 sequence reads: CASSLAGGTDTQYF. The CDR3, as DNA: TGTGCCAGCAGCTTAGCGGGAGGCACAGATACGCAGTATTTT.

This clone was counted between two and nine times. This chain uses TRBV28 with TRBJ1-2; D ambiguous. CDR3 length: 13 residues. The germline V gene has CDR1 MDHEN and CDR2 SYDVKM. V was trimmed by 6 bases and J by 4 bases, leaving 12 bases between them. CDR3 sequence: CASSVRVLYGYTF. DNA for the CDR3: TGTGCCAGCAGCGTTCGGGTACTCTATGGCTACACCTTC.

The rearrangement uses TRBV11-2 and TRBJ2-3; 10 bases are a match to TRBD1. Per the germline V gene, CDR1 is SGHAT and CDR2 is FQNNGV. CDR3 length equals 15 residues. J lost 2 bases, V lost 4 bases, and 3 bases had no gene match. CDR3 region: CASSSGTGATDTQYF. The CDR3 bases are TGTGCCAGCAGCTCCGGGACAGGGGCCACAGATACGCAGTATTTT.

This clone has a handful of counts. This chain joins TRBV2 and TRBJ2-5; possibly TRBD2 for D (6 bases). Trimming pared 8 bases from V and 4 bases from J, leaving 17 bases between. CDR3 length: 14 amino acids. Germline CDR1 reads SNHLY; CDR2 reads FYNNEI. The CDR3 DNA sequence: TGTGCCAGCGGGGCGGAGGGACGGGGAGAGACCCAGTACTTC. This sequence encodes CASGAEGRGETQYF.

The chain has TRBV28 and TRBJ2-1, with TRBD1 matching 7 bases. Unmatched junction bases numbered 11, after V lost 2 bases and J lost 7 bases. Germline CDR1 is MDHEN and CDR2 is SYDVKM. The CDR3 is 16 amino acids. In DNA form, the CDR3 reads TGTGCCAGCAGTTTACCCTCGGCCAGGGGGACGAATGAGCAGTTCTTC. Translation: CASSLPSARGTNEQFF.

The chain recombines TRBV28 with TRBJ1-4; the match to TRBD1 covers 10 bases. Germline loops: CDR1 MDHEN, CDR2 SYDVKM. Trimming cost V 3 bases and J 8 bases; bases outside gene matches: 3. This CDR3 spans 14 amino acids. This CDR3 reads CASSLGQGLEKLFF. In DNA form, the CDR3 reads TGTGCCAGCAGTTTGGGACAGGGGTTGGAAAAACTGTTTTTT.

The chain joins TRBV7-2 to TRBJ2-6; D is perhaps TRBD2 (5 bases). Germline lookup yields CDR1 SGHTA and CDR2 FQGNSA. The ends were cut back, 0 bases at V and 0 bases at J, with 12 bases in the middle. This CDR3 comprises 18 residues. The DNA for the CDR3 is TGTGCCAGCAGCTTAGCTTGGAGGATCAGCTCTGGGGCCAACGTCCTGACTTTC. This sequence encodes CASSLAWRISSGANVLTF.

The CDR3 loop is CASSEGPSGYEQYF. For the CDR3, the DNA is TGTGCCAGCAGTGAAGGCCCTAGCGGTTACGAGCAGTACTTC. The chain links TRBV2 to TRBJ2-7, with 7 bases aligning to TRBD2. Germline assignment: CDR1 SNHLY and CDR2 FYNNEI. The CDR3 runs to 14 residues. J was trimmed by 4 bases and V by 1 base; bases with no gene match: 4.

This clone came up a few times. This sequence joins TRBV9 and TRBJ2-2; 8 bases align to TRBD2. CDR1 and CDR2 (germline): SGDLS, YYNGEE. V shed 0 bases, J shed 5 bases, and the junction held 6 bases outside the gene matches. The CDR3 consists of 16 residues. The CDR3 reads CASSVGERESTGELFF. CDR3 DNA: TGTGCCAGCAGCGTAGGGGAGCGGGAGAGTACCGGGGAGCTGTTTTTT. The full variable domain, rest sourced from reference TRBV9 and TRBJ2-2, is DSGVTQTPKHLITATGQRVTLRCSPRSGDLSVYWYQQSLDQGLQFLIQYYNGEERAKGNILERFSAQQFPDLHSELNLSSLELGDSALYFCASSVGERESTGELFFGEGSRLTVL.

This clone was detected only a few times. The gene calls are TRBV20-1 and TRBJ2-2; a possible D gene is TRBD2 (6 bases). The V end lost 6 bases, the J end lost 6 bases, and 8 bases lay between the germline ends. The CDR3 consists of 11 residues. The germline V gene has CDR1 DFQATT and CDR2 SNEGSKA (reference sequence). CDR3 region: CSAPGAGELFF. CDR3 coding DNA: TGCAGTGCCCCGGGGGCCGGGGAGCTGTTTTTT.

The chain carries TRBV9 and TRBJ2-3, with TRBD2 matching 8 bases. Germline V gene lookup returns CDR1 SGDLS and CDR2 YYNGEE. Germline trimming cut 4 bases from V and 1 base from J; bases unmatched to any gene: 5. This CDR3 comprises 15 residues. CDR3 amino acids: CASSPGLAGTDTQYF. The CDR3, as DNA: TGTGCCAGCAGCCCCGGACTAGCAGGCACAGATACGCAGTATTTT.

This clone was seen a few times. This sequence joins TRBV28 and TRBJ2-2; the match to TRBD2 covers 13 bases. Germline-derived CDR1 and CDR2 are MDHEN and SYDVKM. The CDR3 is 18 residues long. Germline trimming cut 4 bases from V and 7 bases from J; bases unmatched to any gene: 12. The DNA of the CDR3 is TGTGCCAGCAGTTCACAGGGATGGACTAGCGGGAGTATCGGGGAGCTGTTTTTT. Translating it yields CASSSQGWTSGSIGELFF.

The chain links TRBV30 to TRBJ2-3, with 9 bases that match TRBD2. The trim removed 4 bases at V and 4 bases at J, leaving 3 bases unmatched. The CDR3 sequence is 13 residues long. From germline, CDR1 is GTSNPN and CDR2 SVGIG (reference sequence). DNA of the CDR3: TGTGCCTGGACTAGCGGGATTGCAGATACGCAGTATTTT. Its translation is CAWTSGIADTQYF.